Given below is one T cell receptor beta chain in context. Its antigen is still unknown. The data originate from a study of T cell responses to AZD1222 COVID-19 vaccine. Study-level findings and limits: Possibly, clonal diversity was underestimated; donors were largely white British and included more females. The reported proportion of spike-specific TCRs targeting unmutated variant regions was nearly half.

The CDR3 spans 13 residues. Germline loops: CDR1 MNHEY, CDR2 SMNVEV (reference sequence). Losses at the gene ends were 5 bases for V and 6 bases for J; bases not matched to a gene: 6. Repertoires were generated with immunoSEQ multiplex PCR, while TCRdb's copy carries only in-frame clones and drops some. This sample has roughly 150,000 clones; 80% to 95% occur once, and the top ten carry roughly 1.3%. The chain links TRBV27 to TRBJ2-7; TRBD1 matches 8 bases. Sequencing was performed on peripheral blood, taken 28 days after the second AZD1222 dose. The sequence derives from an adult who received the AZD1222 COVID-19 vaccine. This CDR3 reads CASSDRTGPEQYF. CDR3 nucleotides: TGTGCCAGCAGTGACCGGACAGGGCCCGAGCAGTACTTC.